The source of this T cell receptor (beta chain) is a study of blood T cells in healthy people across ages. The CDR3 runs to 14 residues. V was shortened by 5 bases and J by 1 base, with 11 bases between the two germline ends. This clonotype was recorded a few times. With a J-beta primer mix and a sample-barcoded 5' primer, a second PCR ran about 6 to 11 cycles. TCRdb reanalysed the 5' RACE reads using MiXCR and keeps one entry per CDR3 protein. In the table there are about 570,000 distinct CDR3 sequences, 27% of which are singletons. The rearrangement joins TRBV12-3 or TRBV12-4 to TRBJ1-1; weak D call: TRBD1 (5 bases). The sequenced material came from blood. This sequence was found in a woman in her sixties or seventies in good health. CDR3 region: CASSPRDGNTEAFF. In DNA, the CDR3 is TGTGCCAGCAGTCCTAGGGACGGGAACACTGAAGCTTTCTTT.